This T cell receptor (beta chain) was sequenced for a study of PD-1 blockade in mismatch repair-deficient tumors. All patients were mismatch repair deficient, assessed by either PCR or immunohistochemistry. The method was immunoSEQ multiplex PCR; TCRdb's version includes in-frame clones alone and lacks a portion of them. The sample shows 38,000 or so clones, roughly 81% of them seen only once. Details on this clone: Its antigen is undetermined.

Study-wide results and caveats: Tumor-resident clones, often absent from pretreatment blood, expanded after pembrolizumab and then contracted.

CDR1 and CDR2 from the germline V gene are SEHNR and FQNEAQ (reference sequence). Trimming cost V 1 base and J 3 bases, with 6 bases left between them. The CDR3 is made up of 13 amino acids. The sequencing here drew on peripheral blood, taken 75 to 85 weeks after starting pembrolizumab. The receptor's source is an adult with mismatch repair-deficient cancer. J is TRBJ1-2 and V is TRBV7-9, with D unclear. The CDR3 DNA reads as TGTGCCAGCAGCTTAGGGCAGCACTATGGCTACACCTTC. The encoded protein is CASSLGQHYGYTF. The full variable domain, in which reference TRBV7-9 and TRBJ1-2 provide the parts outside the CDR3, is DTGVSQNPRHKITKRGQNVTFRCDPISEHNRLYWYRQTLGQGPEFLTYFQNEAQLEKSRLLSDRFSAERPKGSFSTLEIQRTEQGDSAMYLCASSLGQHYGYTFGSGTRLTVV.